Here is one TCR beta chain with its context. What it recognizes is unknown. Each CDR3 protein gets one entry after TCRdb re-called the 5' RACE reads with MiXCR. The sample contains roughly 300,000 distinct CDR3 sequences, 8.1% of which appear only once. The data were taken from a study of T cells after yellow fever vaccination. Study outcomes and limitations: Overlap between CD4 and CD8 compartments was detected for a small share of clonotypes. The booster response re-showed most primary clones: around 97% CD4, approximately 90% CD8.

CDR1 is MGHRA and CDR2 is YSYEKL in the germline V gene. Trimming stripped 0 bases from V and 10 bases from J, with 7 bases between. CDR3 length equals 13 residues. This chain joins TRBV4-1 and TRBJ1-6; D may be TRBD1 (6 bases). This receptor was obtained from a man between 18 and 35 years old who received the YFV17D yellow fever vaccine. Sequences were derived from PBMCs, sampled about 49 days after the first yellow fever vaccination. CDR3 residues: CASSQDRGSPLHF. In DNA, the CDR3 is TGCGCCAGCAGCCAAGATAGGGGGTCACCCCTCCACTTT.